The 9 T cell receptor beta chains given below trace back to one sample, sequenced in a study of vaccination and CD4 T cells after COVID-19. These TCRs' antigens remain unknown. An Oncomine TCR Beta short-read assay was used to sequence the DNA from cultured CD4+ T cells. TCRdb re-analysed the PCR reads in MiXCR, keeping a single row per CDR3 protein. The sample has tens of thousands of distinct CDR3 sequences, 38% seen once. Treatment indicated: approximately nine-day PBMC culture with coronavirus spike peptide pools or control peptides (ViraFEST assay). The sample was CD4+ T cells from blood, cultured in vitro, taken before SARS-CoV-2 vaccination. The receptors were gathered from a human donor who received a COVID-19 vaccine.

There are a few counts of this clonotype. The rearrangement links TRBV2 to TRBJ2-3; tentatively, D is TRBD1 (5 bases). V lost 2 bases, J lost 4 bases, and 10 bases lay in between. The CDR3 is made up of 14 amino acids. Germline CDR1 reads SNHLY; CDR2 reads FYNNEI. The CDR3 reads CASSEQGGADTQYF. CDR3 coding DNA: TGTGCCAGCAGTGAACAGGGTGGAGCAGATACGCAGTATTTT. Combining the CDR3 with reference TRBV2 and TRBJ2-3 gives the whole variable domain EPEVTQTPSHQVTQMGQEVILRCVPISNHLYFYWYRQILGQKVEFLVSFYNNEISEKSEIFDDQFSVERPDGSNFTLKIRSTKLEDSAMYFCASSEQGGADTQYFGPGTRLTVL.

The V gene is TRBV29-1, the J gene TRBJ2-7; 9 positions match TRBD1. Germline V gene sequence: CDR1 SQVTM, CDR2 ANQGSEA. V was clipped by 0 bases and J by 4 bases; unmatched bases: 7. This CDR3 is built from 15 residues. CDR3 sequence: CSVEDLGTGRYEQYF. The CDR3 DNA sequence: TGCAGCGTTGAAGATCTGGGGACAGGGAGGTACGAGCAGTACTTC.

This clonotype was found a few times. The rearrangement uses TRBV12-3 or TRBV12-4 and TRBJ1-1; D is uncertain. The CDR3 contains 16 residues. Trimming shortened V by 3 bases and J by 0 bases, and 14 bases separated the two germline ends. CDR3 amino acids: CASSLGRTIMNTEAFF. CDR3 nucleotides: TGTGCCAGCAGTTTGGGTAGGACTATAATGAACACTGAAGCTTTCTTT.

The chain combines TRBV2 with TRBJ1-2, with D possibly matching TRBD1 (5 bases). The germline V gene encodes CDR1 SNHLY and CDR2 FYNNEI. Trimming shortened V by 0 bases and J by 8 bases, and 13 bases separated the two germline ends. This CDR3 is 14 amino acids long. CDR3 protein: CASSEARGGGGYTF. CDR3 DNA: TGTGCCAGCAGTGAAGCAAGGGGTGGAGGCGGCTACACCTTC. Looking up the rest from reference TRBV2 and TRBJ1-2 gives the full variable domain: EPEVTQTPSHQVTQMGQEVILRCVPISNHLYFYWYRQILGQKVEFLVSFYNNEISEKSEIFDDQFSVERPDGSNFTLKIRSTKLEDSAMYFCASSEARGGGGYTFGSGTRLTVV.

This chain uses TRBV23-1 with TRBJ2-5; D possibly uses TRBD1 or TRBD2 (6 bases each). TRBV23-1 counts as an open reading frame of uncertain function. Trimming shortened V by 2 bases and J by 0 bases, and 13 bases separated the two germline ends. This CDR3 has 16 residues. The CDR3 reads CASSQTTGANQETQYF. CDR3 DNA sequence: TGCGCCAGCAGTCAAACGACGGGGGCTAACCAAGAGACCCAGTACTTC.

The CDR3 DNA sequence: TGTGCCATCAGTGAGACCCGGACAGAGCAAAACACTGAAGCTTTCTTT. Translating gives CAISETRTEQNTEAFF. The V call is TRBV10-3, the J call TRBJ1-1; tentative D call: TRBD1 (6 bases). The CDR3 extends over 16 amino acids. The ends were cut back, 2 bases at V and 2 bases at J, with 15 bases in the middle. Germline CDR1 is ENHRY and CDR2 is SYGVKD.

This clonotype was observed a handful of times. The CDR3 region is CASSFRGGSSYNSPLHF. The CDR3 coding sequence is TGTGCCAGCAGTTTCAGAGGGGGGAGCTCCTATAATTCACCCCTCCACTTT. The rearrangement uses TRBV27 and TRBJ1-6, with a tentative D call TRBD1 (6 bases). Germline V gives CDR1 MNHEY, CDR2 SMNVEV (reference sequence). The CDR3 consists of 17 residues. Trimming shortened V by 3 bases and J by 0 bases, and 12 bases separated the two germline ends.

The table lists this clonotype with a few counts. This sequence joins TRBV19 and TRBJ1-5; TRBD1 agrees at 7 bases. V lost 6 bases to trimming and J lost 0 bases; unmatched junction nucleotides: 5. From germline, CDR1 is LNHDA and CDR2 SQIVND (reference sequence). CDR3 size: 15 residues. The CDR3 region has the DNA TGTGCCAGTAGACCCTGGGACAGTAGCAATCAGCCCCAGCATTTT. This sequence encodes CASRPWDSSNQPQHF.

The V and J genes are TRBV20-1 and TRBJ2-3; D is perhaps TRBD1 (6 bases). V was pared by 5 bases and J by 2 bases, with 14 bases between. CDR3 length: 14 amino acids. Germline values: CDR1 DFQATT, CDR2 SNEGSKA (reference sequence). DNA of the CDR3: TGCAGTGCTCCAACCGGGACAACCACAGATACGCAGTATTTT. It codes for CSAPTGTTTDTQYF.